A selection of T cell receptor beta chains follows, all from one sample in a study of blood T cells in healthy people across ages. A single record per CDR3 protein comes from TCRdb applying MiXCR to the 5' RACE reads. The sample shows 600,000 or so distinct CDR3 sequences, 40% to 50% of them seen only once. The source material was blood. The receptors stem from an elderly man in good health. Each CDR3 is given with its conserved first and last residue. Each record gives: CDR3 DNA, CDR3 protein, V gene, J gene, clone size, D gene. D genes are given only for firm matches. Clone size is given for some rows only: seen once, a few or many times, or a class if the clone is expanded.

CDR3 DNA: TGTGCCAGCAGTACCGGGATCTACAATGAGCAGTACTTC
CDR3 protein: CASSTGIYNEQYF
V gene: TRBV6-6
J gene: TRBJ2-7
clone size: .
D gene: .

CDR3 DNA: TGTGCCAGCAGTAGTGGATCAGATACGCAGTATTTT
CDR3 protein: CASSSGSDTQYF
V gene: TRBV6-6
J gene: TRBJ2-3
clone size: many
D gene: .

CDR3 DNA: TGTGCCAGCAGCCCATTCGGTAGCGGGAGTGTCTACGAGCAGTACTTC
CDR3 protein: CASSPFGSGSVYEQYF
V gene: TRBV7-2
J gene: TRBJ2-7
clone size: few
D gene: TRBD2

CDR3 DNA: TGCGCCAGCAGCCAAGACAGGGTAACTGAGCAGTTCTTC
CDR3 protein: CASSQDRVTEQFF
V gene: TRBV4-3
J gene: TRBJ2-1
clone size: many
D gene: .

CDR3 DNA: TGTGCCAGCAGCTTTAGTCCCTCTATCTCTGAGCAGTTCTTC
CDR3 protein: CASSFSPSISEQFF
V gene: TRBV7-2
J gene: TRBJ2-1
clone size: .
D gene: .

CDR3 DNA: TGTGCCAGCAGCCAAGGGCAGGGAGGTTATGGCTACACCTTC
CDR3 protein: CASSQGQGGYGYTF
V gene: TRBV3-1
J gene: TRBJ1-2
clone size: .
D gene: .

CDR3 DNA: TGTGCCAGCAGCCCGGAGGCGGGAAGCTCCTACGAGCAGTACTTC
CDR3 protein: CASSPEAGSSYEQYF
V gene: TRBV7-2
J gene: TRBJ2-7
clone size: .
D gene: .

CDR3 DNA: TGCAGCGTTGAACCCCAGGCTGGGACCCAGTACTTC
CDR3 protein: CSVEPQAGTQYF
V gene: TRBV29-1
J gene: TRBJ2-5
clone size: few
D gene: .

CDR3 DNA: TGTGCCAGCAGCTTAGCGAACCTGGCCTACGAGCAGTACTTC
CDR3 protein: CASSLANLAYEQYF
V gene: TRBV11-2
J gene: TRBJ2-7
clone size: .
D gene: .

CDR3 DNA: TGTGCCAGCAGTTTGGGCAGGGGCTCCTATAATTCACCCCTCCACTTT
CDR3 protein: CASSLGRGSYNSPLHF
V gene: TRBV25-1
J gene: TRBJ1-6
clone size: .
D gene: .

CDR3 DNA: TGCGCCAGCAGACCTAGGACAGGGCTACACGAGCAGTACTTC
CDR3 protein: CASRPRTGLHEQYF
V gene: TRBV5-1
J gene: TRBJ2-7
clone size: .
D gene: TRBD1

CDR3 DNA: TGTGCCAGCAGCCTCCGGGAATACACAGATACGCAGTATTTT
CDR3 protein: CASSLREYTDTQYF
V gene: TRBV7-9
J gene: TRBJ2-3
clone size: .
D gene: .

CDR3 DNA: TGTGCCTGGAGTTATCAGGCCAATTTTGGAGAAAAACTGTTTTTT
CDR3 protein: CAWSYQANFGEKLFF
V gene: TRBV30
J gene: TRBJ1-4
clone size: .
D gene: .

CDR3 DNA: TGTGCCAGCAGCAATAGTGGGGTTACGGACGCCAAAAACATTCAGTACTTC
CDR3 protein: CASSNSGVTDAKNIQYF
V gene: TRBV7-9
J gene: TRBJ2-4
clone size: .
D gene: .

CDR3 DNA: TGCAGCGTTGAAGATCTTAGGAGGGGCCAAGAGACCCAGTACTTC
CDR3 protein: CSVEDLRRGQETQYF
V gene: TRBV29-1
J gene: TRBJ2-5
clone size: many
D gene: .

CDR3 DNA: TGCGCCAGCACTGCGGGGGGGGGTTACAATGAGCAGTTCTTC
CDR3 protein: CASTAGGGYNEQFF
V gene: TRBV5-1
J gene: TRBJ2-1
clone size: .
D gene: TRBD2

CDR3 DNA: TGCAGTGCTAGGGGGTCCCGGGGGTTCAAGTACTTC
CDR3 protein: CSARGSRGFKYF
V gene: TRBV20-1
J gene: TRBJ2-7
clone size: .
D gene: .

CDR3 DNA: TGTGCCAGCAGTGTGGGACAGTCCTACGAGCAGTACTTC
CDR3 protein: CASSVGQSYEQYF
V gene: TRBV6-5
J gene: TRBJ2-7
clone size: many
D gene: TRBD1

CDR3 DNA: TGCAGTGCTAGGGGACTAGCGGGGCACTACAATGAGCAGTTCTTC
CDR3 protein: CSARGLAGHYNEQFF
V gene: TRBV20-1
J gene: TRBJ2-1
clone size: .
D gene: TRBD2

CDR3 DNA: TGCAGTGCAGAACCGGGACAGGGAAACAATGAGCAGTTCTTC
CDR3 protein: CSAEPGQGNNEQFF
V gene: TRBV20-1
J gene: TRBJ2-1
clone size: .
D gene: TRBD1

CDR3 DNA: TGCGCCAGCAGCCGGGGGGCTAGCGGGGCAGCTGATGAGCAGTTCTTC
CDR3 protein: CASSRGASGAADEQFF
V gene: TRBV5-1
J gene: TRBJ2-1
clone size: .
D gene: TRBD2

CDR3 DNA: TGCGCCAGCAGCGAGGGTACTAGCGGGGGGCCCCACAATGAGCAGTTCTTC
CDR3 protein: CASSEGTSGGPHNEQFF
V gene: TRBV5-1
J gene: TRBJ2-1
clone size: few
D gene: TRBD2

CDR3 DNA: TGTGCCAGCTCACCAGACAGGGGAGACTACAATGAGCAGTTCTTC
CDR3 protein: CASSPDRGDYNEQFF
V gene: TRBV18
J gene: TRBJ2-1
clone size: once
D gene: TRBD1

CDR3 DNA: TGTGCCAGCAGCTTAGGGAGGGGACAGGGGTTATATGAGCAGTTCTTC
CDR3 protein: CASSLGRGQGLYEQFF
V gene: TRBV11-1
J gene: TRBJ2-1
clone size: .
D gene: TRBD1

CDR3 DNA: TGTGCCAGCAGTTTAGAGGGCTTTGGACAGGGAGACTACACCTTC
CDR3 protein: CASSLEGFGQGDYTF
V gene: TRBV27
J gene: TRBJ1-2
clone size: .
D gene: TRBD1

CDR3 DNA: TGTGCCAGCAGCTTAGCAGGTAGCGGGAGGACCTACGAGCAGTACTTC
CDR3 protein: CASSLAGSGRTYEQYF
V gene: TRBV7-2
J gene: TRBJ2-7
clone size: few
D gene: TRBD2

CDR3 DNA: TGTACCATCACGGCGGGCGGGGGGAGCTCCTACAATGAGCAGTTCTTC
CDR3 protein: CTITAGGGSSYNEQFF
V gene: TRBV10-3
J gene: TRBJ2-1
clone size: once
D gene: TRBD2

CDR3 DNA: TGCGCCAGCAGCTTGGAGGGCCCTGGACTATCCTCGCCCTACGAGCAGTACTTC
CDR3 protein: CASSLEGPGLSSPYEQYF
V gene: TRBV5-1
J gene: TRBJ2-7
clone size: few
D gene: .

CDR3 DNA: TGCAGCGCAGAAAGATTGGCAGGGGATAACTATGGCTACACCTTC
CDR3 protein: CSAERLAGDNYGYTF
V gene: TRBV29-1
J gene: TRBJ1-2
clone size: few
D gene: .

CDR3 DNA: TGTGCCAGCAGCCCATTCCCGGGGCAGGGGTATGGCTACACCTTC
CDR3 protein: CASSPFPGQGYGYTF
V gene: TRBV7-2
J gene: TRBJ1-2
clone size: .
D gene: .

CDR3 DNA: TGCGCCAGCAGCCTAGTACGAGGGGCTGGAAATGAGCAGTACTTC
CDR3 protein: CASSLVRGAGNEQYF
V gene: TRBV4-3
J gene: TRBJ2-5
clone size: .
D gene: .

CDR3 DNA: TGTGTCAGCAGCACCCGGACTCTCCAGAACACCGGGGAGCTGTTTTTT
CDR3 protein: CVSSTRTLQNTGELFF
V gene: TRBV9
J gene: TRBJ2-2
clone size: .
D gene: .

CDR3 DNA: TGTGCCAGCAGCCGACAGTTCGGGGAGCTGTTTTTT
CDR3 protein: CASSRQFGELFF
V gene: TRBV7-9
J gene: TRBJ2-2
clone size: .
D gene: .

CDR3 DNA: TGTGCTAGCAGCACCACTAGCGGGGGTTCAGATACGCAGTATTTT
CDR3 protein: CASSTTSGGSDTQYF
V gene: TRBV7-7
J gene: TRBJ2-3
clone size: few
D gene: TRBD2

CDR3 DNA: TGTGCCAGCAGTTTTGACGGACTAGCGGGCCGTGAGCAGTTCTTC
CDR3 protein: CASSFDGLAGREQFF
V gene: TRBV27
J gene: TRBJ2-1
clone size: few
D gene: TRBD2

CDR3 DNA: TGTGCCAGCAGTCAAGCCACGGCTAGCAGTAGCTCCGAGCAGTACTTC
CDR3 protein: CASSQATASSSSEQYF
V gene: TRBV6-2/TRBV6-3
J gene: TRBJ2-7
clone size: .
D gene: .

CDR3 DNA: TGCAGTGCTAGGCGACCGAGCTCTGGGGCCAACGTCCTGACTTTC
CDR3 protein: CSARRPSSGANVLTF
V gene: TRBV20-1
J gene: TRBJ2-6
clone size: few
D gene: .

CDR3 DNA: TGTGCCAGCAGTTTAGAGGGAAGCTCACCCCTCCACTTT
CDR3 protein: CASSLEGSSPLHF
V gene: TRBV12-3/TRBV12-4
J gene: TRBJ1-6
clone size: once
D gene: .

CDR3 DNA: TGCGCCAGCAGCCAATCCGGGACAGGGCAAGTGGATACGCAGTATTTT
CDR3 protein: CASSQSGTGQVDTQYF
V gene: TRBV4-3
J gene: TRBJ2-3
clone size: .
D gene: TRBD1

CDR3 DNA: TGCGCCAGCAGCTTGGAGGAGCGGGGGTCCCAAGAGACCCAGTACTTC
CDR3 protein: CASSLEERGSQETQYF
V gene: TRBV5-1
J gene: TRBJ2-5
clone size: .
D gene: TRBD2

CDR3 DNA: TGTGCCAGCAGCTATCGGACTAGCGGGACCGGGGAGCTGTTTTTT
CDR3 protein: CASSYRTSGTGELFF
V gene: TRBV7-9
J gene: TRBJ2-2
clone size: few
D gene: TRBD2

CDR3 DNA: TGCGCCAGCAGCCAAGATGGCTCCTATAATTCACCCCTCCACTTT
CDR3 protein: CASSQDGSYNSPLHF
V gene: TRBV4-3
J gene: TRBJ1-6
clone size: few
D gene: .

CDR3 DNA: TGTGCCAGCAGCTTTGGGATATTCCAAGAGACCCAGTACTTC
CDR3 protein: CASSFGIFQETQYF
V gene: TRBV7-9
J gene: TRBJ2-5
clone size: few
D gene: .

CDR3 DNA: TGTGCCAGCAGTGTGTTTCGGAATTCACCCCTCCACTTT
CDR3 protein: CASSVFRNSPLHF
V gene: TRBV28
J gene: TRBJ1-6
clone size: few
D gene: .

CDR3 DNA: TGTGCCAGCAGCTCTAACAGGGTGGCTGGGGCCAACGTCCTGACTTTC
CDR3 protein: CASSSNRVAGANVLTF
V gene: TRBV7-8
J gene: TRBJ2-6
clone size: few
D gene: .

CDR3 DNA: TGCAGTGCTAGAGCTTGGGCAGCTATCACAGATACGCAGTATTTT
CDR3 protein: CSARAWAAITDTQYF
V gene: TRBV20-1
J gene: TRBJ2-3
clone size: few
D gene: .

CDR3 DNA: TGTGCCAGCAGCCAAGTATCCCAGGGCACTGGTGGCTACACCTTC
CDR3 protein: CASSQVSQGTGGYTF
V gene: TRBV4-2
J gene: TRBJ1-2
clone size: .
D gene: .

CDR3 DNA: TGTGCTAGTGGTTTGATGGGGGCCAACGTCCTGACTTTC
CDR3 protein: CASGLMGANVLTF
V gene: TRBV12-5
J gene: TRBJ2-6
clone size: .
D gene: .

CDR3 DNA: TGTGCCAGCAGCTTCCTAGTAAACTACGGGCAGTACTTC
CDR3 protein: CASSFLVNYGQYF
V gene: TRBV11-1
J gene: TRBJ2-5
clone size: .
D gene: .

CDR3 DNA: TGTGCCAGCTCACTCCAAGACAGCTACGAGCAGTACTTC
CDR3 protein: CASSLQDSYEQYF
V gene: TRBV18
J gene: TRBJ2-7
clone size: once
D gene: .

CDR3 DNA: TGTGCCAGCAGTTCCGGAAGGGGCACTAATGAAAAACTGTTTTTT
CDR3 protein: CASSSGRGTNEKLFF
V gene: TRBV6-2/TRBV6-3
J gene: TRBJ1-4
clone size: .
D gene: .

CDR3 DNA: TGTGCCAGCAGCCCAAACCCCTTCAAGGATACGCAGTATTTT
CDR3 protein: CASSPNPFKDTQYF
V gene: TRBV7-2
J gene: TRBJ2-3
clone size: .
D gene: .

CDR3 DNA: TGTGCCAGCAGTCGTGGCCGGCGGGGGGGCACAGATACGCAGTATTTT
CDR3 protein: CASSRGRRGGTDTQYF
V gene: TRBV12-3/TRBV12-4
J gene: TRBJ2-3
clone size: .
D gene: TRBD2

CDR3 DNA: TGTGCCAGCGGCCAGCGGTTGCTGGGCACAGATACGCAGTATTTT
CDR3 protein: CASGQRLLGTDTQYF
V gene: TRBV3-1
J gene: TRBJ2-3
clone size: once
D gene: .

CDR3 DNA: TGCGCCAGCAGCCAACAGCGGGAGGGTTCCGATACGCAGTATTTT
CDR3 protein: CASSQQREGSDTQYF
V gene: TRBV4-3
J gene: TRBJ2-3
clone size: few
D gene: TRBD2

CDR3 DNA: TGTGCCAGCAGTTACTCGTGGGGCACCGGGGAGCTGTTTTTT
CDR3 protein: CASSYSWGTGELFF
V gene: TRBV6-6
J gene: TRBJ2-2
clone size: .
D gene: .

CDR3 DNA: TGTGCCACCAGCAGAGGCCCCACGGAGGGGGACCCCTATACGCAGTATTTT
CDR3 protein: CATSRGPTEGDPYTQYF
V gene: TRBV15
J gene: TRBJ2-3
clone size: .
D gene: .